Following are 29 T cell receptor beta chains from one sample sequenced in a study of blood T cell repertoires in COVID-19. The protocol was immunoSEQ multiplex PCR, while the TCRdb copy is restricted to in-frame clones and leaves out a portion. Of some 220,000 clones listed, approximately 90% were seen once; the top ten hold about 3.5%. Material for sequencing was PBMCs or T cells enriched from blood (not recorded which). Every receptor here comes from a woman aged 18-35 years in a cohort exposed to, infected with or recovered from COVID-19 (not recorded which).

The rearrangement links TRBV5-1 to TRBJ1-3; the D gene is possibly TRBD1 (5 bases). Trimming cost V 0 bases and J 4 bases, with 8 bases left between them. This CDR3 region has 14 residues. CDR1 SGHRS and CDR2 YFSETQ come from the germline V gene. The CDR3 DNA reads TGCGCCAGCAGCTTGGCAGGGAGGGGAAACACCATATATTTT. This translates into CASSLAGRGNTIYF. Variable domain in full (rest from reference TRBV5-1 and TRBJ1-3): KAGVTQTPRYLIKTRGQQVTLSCSPISGHRSVSWYQQTPGQGLQFLFEYFSETQRNKGNFPGRFSGRQFSNSRSEMNVSTLELGDSALYLCASSLAGRGNTIYFGEGSWLTVV.

The chain carries TRBV28 and TRBJ1-1; D call uncertain. Between the trimmed V and J ends, which lost 5 bases and 0 bases, there was a span of 16 bases. Germline-derived CDR1 and CDR2 are MDHEN and SYDVKM. The CDR3 spans 16 residues. The CDR3 DNA is TGTGCCAGCAGTCCCATCCGACTGAACATGAACACTGAAGCTTTCTTT. Its protein product is CASSPIRLNMNTEAFF.

The rearrangement joins TRBV4-2 to TRBJ2-1, with a possible D match to TRBD2 (5 bases). V lost 0 bases to trimming and J lost 0 bases, with 12 bases between them. The germline V gene encodes CDR1 LGHNA and CDR2 YNFKEQ. The CDR3 runs to 17 residues. The CDR3 DNA is TGTGCCAGCAGCCAAGAATGGCGCGGGCCCTCCTACAATGAGCAGTTCTTC. This sequence encodes CASSQEWRGPSYNEQFF.

The chain joins TRBV21-1 to TRBJ1-5. TRBV21-1 is a recognized pseudogene. CDR3 length: 14 amino acids. CDR3 region: CASSKVEGGQPQHF. CDR3 bases: TGTGCCAGCAGCAAAGTTGAGGGTGGCCAGCCCCAGCATTTT.

The V call is TRBV7-3, the J call TRBJ2-3; no definite D call. Germline CDR1 reads SGHTA; CDR2 reads FQGTGA. V lost 1 base, J lost 2 bases, and 10 bases lay in between. The CDR3 consists of 15 residues. CDR3 sequence: CASSLNLQPTDTQYF. The DNA for the CDR3 is TGTGCCAGCAGCTTAAATTTACAGCCCACAGATACGCAGTATTTT.

The chain has TRBV5-1 and TRBJ2-7; TRBD1 matches at 8 bases. The CDR3 sequence is 16 residues long. V lost 7 bases and J lost 0; bases outside the gene matches: 12. CDR1 is SGHRS, CDR2 YFSETQ, per germline. The CDR3 sequence: CASPIRWTGSSYEQYF. In nucleotides, the CDR3 is TGCGCCAGCCCTATAAGATGGACAGGGAGCTCCTACGAGCAGTACTTC.

The chain has TRBV5-5 and TRBJ2-1, with 13 positions matching TRBD2. This CDR3 region has 16 residues. V shed 4 bases, J shed 4 bases, and the junction held 5 bases outside the gene matches. CDR1 and CDR2 from the germline V gene are SGHKS and YYEKEE (reference sequence). CDR3 sequence reads: CASSHPGLAGYNEQFF. CDR3 sequence (DNA): TGTGCCAGCAGCCACCCGGGACTAGCGGGGTACAATGAGCAGTTCTTC.

The rearrangement joins TRBV5-6 to TRBJ1-5, with a tentative D call TRBD1 (5 bases). V was shortened by 3 bases and J by 0 bases, with 10 bases between the two germline ends. CDR1 and CDR2 (germline): SGHDT, YYEEEE. This CDR3 has 15 residues. CDR3 region: CASSSIQGSNQPQHF. The CDR3 bases are TGTGCCAGCAGCTCTATTCAGGGTAGCAATCAGCCCCAGCATTTT.

The chain has TRBV24-1 and TRBJ1-1; 7 bases are shared with TRBD1. Germline CDR1 and CDR2: KGHDR and SFDVKD. V was pared by 3 bases and J by 8 bases, with 11 bases of the junction left unmatched. The CDR3 contains 15 residues. CDR3: CATSDPMTGNREAFF. The CDR3 DNA reads as TGTGCCACCAGTGATCCCATGACAGGGAATAGGGAAGCTTTCTTT.

The chain recombines TRBV15 with TRBJ1-5, with unresolved D. The CDR3 length is 16 residues. Per germline, CDR1 LNHNV and CDR2 YYDKDF (reference sequence). V gave up 5 bases and J gave up 7 bases, with 21 bases separating them. The CDR3 spells CATSGETVLSNQPQHF. The CDR3 coding sequence is TGTGCCACCAGCGGGGAGACGGTGCTATCCAACCAGCCCCAGCATTTT.

V gene TRBV7-9 combines with J gene TRBJ2-3; 12 nucleotides align to TRBD2. Trimming took 1 base from V and 0 from J; bases not matched to a gene: 5. This CDR3 contains 18 residues. Germline V gene lookup returns CDR1 SEHNR and CDR2 FQNEAQ (reference sequence). CDR3 nucleotides: TGTGCCAGCAGCTTAGGTGATCTAGCGGGGGGGAGCACAGATACGCAGTATTTT. Protein sequence: CASSLGDLAGGSTDTQYF.

The genes are TRBV3-1 (or the pseudogene TRBV3-2) and TRBJ2-1; D is possibly TRBD1 (5 bases). Per germline, CDR1 LGHDT and CDR2 YNNKEL (reference sequence). The CDR3 extends over 13 amino acids. Between the trimmed V and J ends, which lost 0 bases and 11 bases, there was a span of 11 bases. CDR3 nucleotide sequence: TGTGCCAGCAGCCAAGAGGGCAGGGCAAAGCAGTTCTTC. Encoded protein: CASSQEGRAKQFF.

The rearrangement uses TRBV28 and TRBJ1-1; D is unresolved. V gave up 1 base and J gave up 5 bases, with 14 bases separating them. The CDR3 has 15 amino acids. Germline CDR1 MDHEN, CDR2 SYDVKM. The CDR3 loop is CASSLYSRRGTEAFF. The CDR3 DNA reads TGTGCCAGCAGTTTATATTCTCGACGGGGAACTGAAGCTTTCTTT.

The chain couples TRBV19 to TRBJ1-2; 7 nucleotides line up with TRBD1. Germline V CDR1 and CDR2: LNHDA, SQIVND (reference sequence). Unmatched junction bases numbered 8, after V lost 3 bases and J lost 4 bases. The CDR3 covers 15 residues. For the CDR3, the DNA is TGTGCCAGTAGTATTAGGGGGCCAACTGGCTATGGCTACACCTTC. This encodes CASSIRGPTGYGYTF.

This clone was counted a few times. This sequence joins TRBV7-3 and TRBJ2-2; D remains ambiguous. V was pared by 0 bases and J by 5 bases, with 4 bases between. Germline values: CDR1 SGHTA, CDR2 FQGTGA. The CDR3 runs to 13 residues. CDR3 DNA sequence: TGTGCCAGCAGCTTAACGGCTACCGGGGAGCTGTTTTTT. This gives the protein CASSLTATGELFF.

The CDR3 DNA sequence: TGTGCCAGCAGCCCCATTAAGACAGCCACCTACGAGCAGTACTTC. This encodes CASSPIKTATYEQYF. The chain has TRBV3-1 (or the pseudogene TRBV3-2) and TRBJ2-7, with TRBD1 as a possible D gene (5 bases). V lost 4 bases and J lost 2, with 15 bases in between. The CDR3 runs 15 residues. CDR1 and CDR2 from the germline V gene are LGHDT and YNNKEL (reference sequence).

The rearrangement joins TRBV6-6 to TRBJ1-1, with 9 nucleotides matching TRBD1. The CDR3 totals 16 residues. Germline CDR1 and CDR2: MNHNY and SVGAGI (reference sequence). V gave up 6 bases and J gave up 6 bases; unmatched junction bases: 14. As DNA, the CDR3 is TGTGCCAGCAGACCGCATCATTTACAGGGGGCTCCTGAAGCTTTCTTT. This codes for CASRPHHLQGAPEAFF.

This clone was recorded once. The chain combines TRBV19 with TRBJ1-2, with 7 bases aligning to TRBD1. Germline V CDR1 and CDR2: LNHDA, SQIVND (reference sequence). This CDR3 is 13 amino acids long. V trimming: 7 bases; J trimming: 4 bases; junction bases outside the gene matches: 6. The CDR3 loop is CASTPGTAYGYTF. In nucleotides, the CDR3 is TGTGCCAGTACCCCTGGGACAGCCTATGGCTACACCTTC.

This chain connects TRBV28 to TRBJ1-2; tentatively, D is TRBD1 (5 bases). V was shortened by 2 bases and J by 4 bases, with 17 bases between the two germline ends. Germline CDR1 reads MDHEN; CDR2 reads SYDVKM. This CDR3 comprises 16 residues. Here the CDR3 DNA reads TGTGCCAGCAGTTTACCGACCTCTGCCGGGGGCTATGGCTACACCTTC. It specifies CASSLPTSAGGYGYTF.

The chain joins TRBV7-3 to TRBJ1-2; D not certain. This CDR3 comprises 15 residues. Germline CDR1 is SGHTA and CDR2 is FQGTGA. Trimming removed 1 base from V and 1 base from J, with 10 bases in between. The CDR3 nucleotides read TGTGCCAGCAGCTTAATGGGCGGACTTAACTATGGCTACACCTTC. Translating gives CASSLMGGLNYGYTF.

The J gene is TRBJ2-7, the V gene TRBV30; D is possibly TRBD1 (6 bases). CDR1 and CDR2 from the germline V gene are GTSNPN and SVGIG (reference sequence). The CDR3 runs to 11 residues. V lost 4 bases and J 5 bases, leaving 9 bases between the germline ends. In DNA form, the CDR3 reads TGTGCCTGGAACAGGGACAACGAGCAGTACTTC. Translation gives CAWNRDNEQYF. The full variable domain, with the rest looked up from reference TRBV30 and TRBJ2-7, is SQTIHQWPATLVQPVGSPLSLECTVEGTSNPNLYWYRQAAGRGLQLLFYSVGIGQISSEVPQNLSASRPQDRQFILSSKKLLLSDSGFYLCAWNRDNEQYFGPGTRLTVT.

The chain has TRBV10-1 and TRBJ2-1, with unresolved D. The length of the CDR3 is 13 residues. V was cut by 2 bases and J by 4 bases, with 6 bases left in between. The V gene's germline CDR1 is WNHNN and CDR2 SYGVQD (reference sequence). The CDR3 reads CASSELKYNEQFF. In DNA, the CDR3 is TGCGCCAGCAGTGAGCTAAAATACAATGAGCAGTTCTTC.

The chain links TRBV11-3 to TRBJ1-5, with a weak D call TRBD1 (6 bases). Trimming removed 5 bases at V and 0 bases at J, with 11 bases between. The CDR3 has 15 residues. Germline lookup yields CDR1 SGHNT and CDR2 YENEEA. The CDR3 nucleotides are TGTGCCAGCAGCCCAGGGGACGGTAGCAATCAGCCCCAGCATTTT. It encodes CASSPGDGSNQPQHF.

This chain connects TRBV5-1 to TRBJ1-4; no firm D call. The CDR3 covers 17 residues. The V gene's germline CDR1 is SGHRS and CDR2 YFSETQ. Trimming took 7 bases from V and 0 from J, leaving 19 bases between them. Here the CDR3 DNA reads TGCGCCAGCCGACCAACAGAGGGCGGCTCAACTAATGAAAAACTGTTTTTT. Its protein is CASRPTEGGSTNEKLFF.

The gene calls are TRBV14 and TRBJ1-6; 10 nucleotides line up with TRBD1. Germline CDR1 reads SGHDN; CDR2 reads FVKESK. CDR3 size: 18 residues. J was trimmed by 7 bases and V by 4 bases; bases with no gene match: 13. The CDR3 region is CASSPGTGVSIRNSPLHF. DNA of the CDR3: TGTGCCAGCAGCCCAGGGACAGGGGTGAGCATCCGAAATTCACCCCTCCACTTT.

V is TRBV3-1 (or the pseudogene TRBV3-2) and J is TRBJ1-2; tentatively, D is TRBD1 (5 bases). The ends were cut back, 5 bases at V and 6 bases at J, with 22 bases in the middle. In germline, CDR1 is LGHDT, CDR2 YNNKEL (reference sequence). CDR3 length: 16 amino acids. In nucleotides, the CDR3 is TGTGCCAGCAGCTCCCCCGGGGAGACCCGGGGGGATGGCTACACCTTC. This translates into CASSSPGETRGDGYTF.

The gene calls are TRBV2 and TRBJ2-2; D is possibly TRBD1 (6 bases). The V gene lost 6 bases and the J gene lost 6 bases, with 17 bases spanning the gap. CDR3 length: 15 amino acids. Germline CDR1 reads SNHLY; CDR2 reads FYNNEI. CDR3 loop: CASRGQTGRAGELFF. The CDR3 DNA reads as TGTGCCAGCAGGGGCCAAACAGGGAGAGCCGGGGAGCTGTTTTTT.

A single count supports this clone. The chain has TRBV27 and TRBJ1-2, with D tentatively TRBD1 (5 bases). This CDR3 contains 15 residues. CDR1 and CDR2 (germline): MNHEY, SMNVEV (reference sequence). Trimming cost V 2 bases and J 4 bases, with 14 bases left between them. The CDR3 loop is CASSLGGADSYGYTF. The CDR3 DNA is TGTGCCAGCAGTTTAGGTGGGGCAGACAGCTATGGCTACACCTTC.

The table lists this clone with a count of one. This chain connects TRBV9 to TRBJ1-1; D is undetermined. Germline-derived CDR1 and CDR2 are SGDLS and YYNGEE. The CDR3 is made up of 14 amino acids. The V end lost 3 bases, the J end lost 2 bases, and 11 bases lay between the germline ends. CDR3 amino acids: CASSAGFSNTEAFF. The CDR3 bases are TGTGCCAGCAGCGCGGGGTTCAGTAACACTGAAGCTTTCTTT. Complete variable domain (other parts from reference TRBV9 and TRBJ1-1): DSGVTQTPKHLITATGQRVTLRCSPRSGDLSVYWYQQSLDQGLQFLIQYYNGEERAKGNILERFSAQQFPDLHSELNLSSLELGDSALYFCASSAGFSNTEAFFGQGTRLTVV.